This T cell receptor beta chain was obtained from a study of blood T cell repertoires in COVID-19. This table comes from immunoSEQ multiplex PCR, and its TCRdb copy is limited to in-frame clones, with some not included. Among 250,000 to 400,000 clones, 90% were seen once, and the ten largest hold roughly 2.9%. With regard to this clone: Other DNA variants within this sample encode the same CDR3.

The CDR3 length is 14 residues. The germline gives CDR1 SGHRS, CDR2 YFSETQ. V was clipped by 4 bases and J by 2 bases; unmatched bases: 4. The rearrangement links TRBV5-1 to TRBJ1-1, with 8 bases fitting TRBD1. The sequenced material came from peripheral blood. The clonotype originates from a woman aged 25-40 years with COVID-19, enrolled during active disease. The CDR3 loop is CASSLDRANTEAFF. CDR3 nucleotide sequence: TGCGCCAGCAGCCTGGACAGGGCTAACACTGAAGCTTTCTTT.